Shown below are 25 T cell receptor beta chains from a single sample sequenced in a study of CD8 T cells in ankylosing spondylitis. Their specific antigens are unknown. The study's findings and limits: Several highly homologous variants made up a TCR beta motif, and this motif appeared characteristic of ankylosing spondylitis blood.

MiXCR, applied by TCRdb to the 5' RACE reads, yields one record per CDR3 protein. The data show 750,000 to 850,000 distinct CDR3 sequences, roughly 12% seen once. The specimen sequenced was blood, either unsorted or a sorted T cell fraction (not recorded which). The source is a male donor with ankylosing spondylitis.

This clonotype showed up just a few times. The CDR3 DNA reads TGTGCCAGCAGCTTAGGTCGGACTAGCGGTAGCACAGATACGCAGTATTTT. Translated: CASSLGRTSGSTDTQYF. The chain employs TRBV7-6 and TRBJ2-3; 10 bases line up with TRBD2. Trimming at V came to 1 base and at J to 0 bases, leaving 4 bases not matched to a gene. The germline gives CDR1 SGHVS, CDR2 FNYEAQ. The CDR3 sequence is 17 residues long.

The CDR3 DNA reads as TGTGCCAGCAGCGCCGGGCCAACGGGGGATACGCAGTATTTT. It is translated as CASSAGPTGDTQYF. This chain connects TRBV9 to TRBJ2-3, with TRBD2 as a possible D gene (5 bases). Germline CDR1 is SGDLS and CDR2 is YYNGEE. The V end was cut by 3 bases, the J end by 6 bases, with 14 bases between. This CDR3 is built from 14 residues.

This clonotype was recorded a few times. This chain links TRBV5-1 with TRBJ1-5; no clear D gene. Germline values: CDR1 SGHRS, CDR2 YFSETQ. CDR3 length: 14 amino acids. Trimming shortened V by 4 bases and J by 6 bases, and 14 bases separated the two germline ends. Written as DNA, the CDR3 is TGCGCCAGCAGCCCGGACGTGAGCGCTCAGCCCCAGCATTTT. Its translation: CASSPDVSAQPQHF.

J is TRBJ2-1 and V is TRBV4-3; 10 nucleotides align to TRBD1. Unmatched junction bases numbered 7, after V lost 3 bases and J lost 8 bases. Germline CDR1 is LGHNA and CDR2 is YSLEER. This CDR3 has 15 amino acids. The CDR3 is CASSQAPGQGYEQFF. The CDR3 nucleotides are TGCGCCAGCAGCCAGGCTCCGGGACAGGGGTATGAGCAGTTCTTC.

The sample holds a few counts of this clonotype. The chain uses TRBV7-2 and TRBJ2-1, with D uncertain. The ends were cut back, 5 bases at V and 4 bases at J, with 9 bases in the middle. The length of the CDR3 is 13 residues. The V gene's germline CDR1 is SGHTA and CDR2 FQGNSA. The CDR3 region is CASSLVVYNEQFF. DNA for the CDR3: TGTGCCAGCAGCCTCGTGGTATACAATGAGCAGTTCTTC.

V is TRBV24-1 and J is TRBJ2-3; TRBD2 matches 12 bases. Unmatched junction bases numbered 3, after V lost 9 bases and J lost 3 bases. CDR1 and CDR2 (germline): KGHDR, SFDVKD. CDR3 length: 14 residues. As DNA, the CDR3 is TGTGCCACCTCTAGCGGGAGGGGAACAGATACGCAGTATTTT. This gives the protein CATSSGRGTDTQYF.

This clonotype was detected many times. The V gene is TRBV5-5, the J gene TRBJ2-7, with 13 bases matching TRBD2. Germline V gives CDR1 SGHKS, CDR2 YYEKEE (reference sequence). The length of the CDR3 is 16 residues. The J segment lost 5 bases and the V segment lost 3 bases, leaving 8 bases of the junction unmatched. The CDR3 protein is CASSWTGTSGMNEQYF. In DNA, the CDR3 is TGTGCCAGCAGCTGGACCGGGACTAGCGGGATGAACGAGCAGTACTTC.

CDR3 bases: TGTGCCAGCAGTGAGGGCCTCGGGGGGGTAGAGACCCAGTACTTC. It translates to CASSEGLGGVETQYF. The rearrangement links TRBV25-1 to TRBJ2-5, with 8 bases lining up with TRBD2. Trimming at V came to 3 bases and at J to 4 bases, leaving 7 bases not matched to a gene. CDR3 length equals 15 residues. Germline loops: CDR1 MGHDK, CDR2 SYGVNS.

Concerning this clonotype itself: At one end, the junction sequence differs from germline, possibly due to a read error. This chain links TRBV20-1 with TRBJ2-1, with D unclear. The CDR3 is made up of 12 amino acids. Germline V gene lookup returns CDR1 DFQATT and CDR2 SNEGSKA (reference sequence). This CDR3 is CSARGPGSEHFF. The CDR3 coding sequence is TGCAGTGCTAGAGGCCCAGGCAGCGAACATTTTTTC.

Here the CDR3 reads CAITESQMNTEAFF. The CDR3 DNA sequence: TGTGCCATCACCGAAAGTCAGATGAACACTGAAGCTTTCTTT. The chain has TRBV10-3 and TRBJ1-1; no clear D gene. This CDR3 comprises 14 residues. The V end lost 7 bases, the J end lost 0 bases, and 12 bases lay between the germline ends. Germline V CDR1 and CDR2: ENHRY, SYGVKD.

This chain joins TRBV20-1 and TRBJ2-3; a weak D match, TRBD2 (7 bases). The CDR3 is 16 amino acids. V shed 3 bases and J shed 0 bases, with 16 bases lying between them. CDR1 and CDR2 (germline): DFQATT, SNEGSKA (reference sequence). Written as DNA, the CDR3 is TGCAGTGCTAGCGGGGGGCCTAAAACTAGCACAGATACGCAGTATTTT. Translated: CSASGGPKTSTDTQYF.

V and J are TRBV20-1 and TRBJ2-3; TRBD2 is a possible D gene (6 bases). The CDR3 has 15 amino acids. Germline CDR1 reads DFQATT; CDR2 reads SNEGSKA (reference sequence). V shed 1 base and J shed 5 bases, with 16 bases lying between them. For the CDR3, the DNA is TGCAGTGCTAGAGGGGGCGGGAAAAGGGTAGATACGCAGTATTTT. This codes for CSARGGGKRVDTQYF.

The chain joins TRBV29-1 to TRBJ2-7; 7 bases are a match to TRBD2. V was pared by 1 base and J by 1 base, with 10 bases of the junction left unmatched. CDR3 length: 16 residues. Per the germline V gene, CDR1 is SQVTM and CDR2 is ANQGSEA. The CDR3 nucleotides read TGCAGCGTTGAAGGCGTTGGCGGGAGTGGGTCCTACGAGCAGTACTTC. Translation gives CSVEGVGGSGSYEQYF.

This clonotype was counted a few times. This chain uses TRBV7-6 with TRBJ2-1, with a weak D call TRBD2 (5 bases). This CDR3 region has 14 residues. V lost 2 bases to trimming and J lost 10 bases, with 15 bases between them. CDR1 is SGHVS, CDR2 FNYEAQ, per germline. In DNA form, the CDR3 reads TGTGCCAGCAGCTTACCCGGAGGTTTCATGGAGCAGTTCTTC. Amino acid sequence: CASSLPGGFMEQFF.

J is TRBJ2-2 and V is TRBV10-3, with 8 bases lining up with TRBD1. The CDR3 consists of 15 residues. The germline V gene has CDR1 ENHRY and CDR2 SYGVKD. Trimming at V came to 5 bases and at J to 3 bases, leaving 5 bases not matched to a gene. CDR3 coding DNA: TGTGCCATCAGTTGGGACAGGACTGACACCGGGGAGCTGTTTTTT. This codes for CAISWDRTDTGELFF.

This clonotype was seen a few times. The chain is built from TRBV7-2 and TRBJ2-7, with 10 bases lining up with TRBD1. The CDR3 contains 16 residues. The trim removed 0 bases at V and 5 bases at J, leaving 7 bases unmatched. Germline loops: CDR1 SGHTA, CDR2 FQGNSA. CDR3: CASSLALGTGDNEQYF. CDR3 nucleotides: TGTGCCAGCAGCTTAGCGCTGGGGACAGGGGACAACGAGCAGTACTTC. Combining the CDR3 with reference TRBV7-2 and TRBJ2-7 gives the whole variable domain GAGVSQSPSNKVTEKGKDVELRCDPISGHTALYWYRQSLGQGLEFLIYFQGNSAPDKSGLPSDRFSAERTGGSVSTLTIQRTQQEDSAVYLCASSLALGTGDNEQYFGPGTRLTVT.

This chain uses TRBV20-1 with TRBJ2-1, with 8 nucleotides matching TRBD1. V lost 6 bases to trimming and J lost 8 bases; unmatched junction nucleotides: 12. Germline V gene data show CDR1 as DFQATT and CDR2 as SNEGSKA (reference sequence). The CDR3 totals 14 residues. This CDR3 reads CSAASGGAGYEQFF. The CDR3 DNA is TGCAGTGCCGCCTCAGGGGGCGCAGGATATGAGCAGTTCTTC.

The chain is built from TRBV29-1 and TRBJ2-1; 10 nucleotides agree with TRBD2. The CDR3 is made up of 14 amino acids. Per germline, CDR1 SQVTM and CDR2 ANQGSEA. The J segment lost 6 bases and the V segment lost 6 bases, leaving 8 bases of the junction unmatched. The CDR3 loop is CSVEWLAGANEQFF. The CDR3 bases are TGCAGCGTGGAGTGGCTAGCGGGAGCCAATGAGCAGTTCTTC.

The V call is TRBV14, the J call TRBJ2-3; 10 nucleotides align to TRBD2. CDR3 length: 14 residues. Germline CDR1 is SGHDN and CDR2 is FVKESK. V was pared by 4 bases and J by 6 bases, with 4 bases of the junction left unmatched. The CDR3 is CASSRLAGVDTQYF. The CDR3 DNA sequence: TGTGCCAGCAGCCGCCTAGCGGGAGTTGATACGCAGTATTTT. Variable domain in full (rest from reference TRBV14 and TRBJ2-3): EAGVTQFPSHSVIEKGQTVTLRCDPISGHDNLYWYRRVMGKEIKFLLHFVKESKQDESGMPNNRFLAERTGGTYSTLKVQPAELEDSGVYFCASSRLAGVDTQYFGPGTRLTVL.

The sample holds a few counts of this clonotype. This chain connects TRBV7-2 to TRBJ2-2; D is uncertain. V was trimmed by 2 bases and J by 6 bases, leaving 4 bases between them. CDR1 is SGHTA and CDR2 is FQGNSA in the germline V gene. The CDR3 loop spans 12 amino acids. The CDR3 region has the DNA TGTGCCAGCAGCTTATACTCCGGGGAGCTGTTTTTT. Translating it yields CASSLYSGELFF.

This clonotype was seen only a few times. The V call is TRBV9, the J call TRBJ2-1, with 8 nucleotides matching TRBD2. The junction had 7 bases not matched to a gene; V was cut back by 3 bases and J by 2 bases. The germline gives CDR1 SGDLS, CDR2 YYNGEE. This CDR3 is built from 16 residues. The CDR3 nucleotides are TGTGCCAGCAGCGCCTTCCGAGCGGGAGCCTACAATGAGCAGTTCTTC. Encoded protein: CASSAFRAGAYNEQFF. Full variable domain (missing parts from reference TRBV9 and TRBJ2-1): DSGVTQTPKHLITATGQRVTLRCSPRSGDLSVYWYQQSLDQGLQFLIQYYNGEERAKGNILERFSAQQFPDLHSELNLSSLELGDSALYFCASSAFRAGAYNEQFFGPGTRLTVL.

This clonotype appeared a few times. V is TRBV5-1 and J is TRBJ2-7; 13 positions agree with TRBD2. CDR3 length: 19 residues. V lost 4 bases and J lost 2; bases outside the gene matches: 15. The V gene's germline CDR1 is SGHRS and CDR2 YFSETQ. CDR3 nucleotide sequence: TGCGCCAGCAGCCAGGGCGCGGCGGGACTAGCGGGGAATACCTACGAGCAGTACTTC. It is translated as CASSQGAAGLAGNTYEQYF. Based on the CDR3 plus reference TRBV5-1 and TRBJ2-7, the full variable domain is KAGVTQTPRYLIKTRGQQVTLSCSPISGHRSVSWYQQTPGQGLQFLFEYFSETQRNKGNFPGRFSGRQFSNSRSEMNVSTLELGDSALYLCASSQGAAGLAGNTYEQYFGPGTRLTVT.

This clonotype was counted at least ten times. The gene calls are TRBV7-8 and TRBJ2-3; D is unclear. This CDR3 has 15 residues. Germline V CDR1 and CDR2: SGHVS, FQNEAQ. V lost 3 bases and J 5 bases, leaving 15 bases between the germline ends. The CDR3 loop is CASSFIWDKEDTQYF. The CDR3 DNA is TGTGCCAGCAGCTTCATATGGGATAAGGAAGATACGCAGTATTTT.

This clonotype was picked up one time. The chain uses TRBV5-1 and TRBJ2-5, with D maybe TRBD1 (6 bases). V shed 0 bases and J shed 5 bases, with 14 bases lying between them. There are 15 residues in the CDR3. The V gene's germline CDR1 is SGHRS and CDR2 YFSETQ. The DNA of the CDR3 is TGCGCCAGCAGCTTGGAGGCAGGGGTGAGGGAGACCCAGTACTTC. It codes for CASSLEAGVRETQYF. The full variable domain, in which reference TRBV5-1 and TRBJ2-5 provide the parts outside the CDR3, is KAGVTQTPRYLIKTRGQQVTLSCSPISGHRSVSWYQQTPGQGLQFLFEYFSETQRNKGNFPGRFSGRQFSNSRSEMNVSTLELGDSALYLCASSLEAGVRETQYFGPGTRLLVL.

The chain combines TRBV24-1 with TRBJ1-2, with D possibly matching TRBD1 (5 bases). Germline V gives CDR1 KGHDR, CDR2 SFDVKD. CDR3 length equals 14 residues. V was shortened by 2 bases and J by 5 bases, with 11 bases between the two germline ends. CDR3 in amino acids: CATSDSGTPYGYTF. CDR3 in DNA: TGTGCCACCAGTGATTCCGGGACCCCGTATGGCTACACCTTC.